This T cell receptor beta chain is drawn from a study of T cell changes during pregnancy in multiple sclerosis. Generated by immunoSEQ multiplex PCR, the TCRdb table keeps only in-frame clones and is missing some. This table has tens of thousands of clones, approximately 90% appearing once. The CDR3 has 14 amino acids. V shed 5 bases and J 2 bases; nucleotides not matched to a gene: 2. Germline CDR1 MNHNS, CDR2 SASEGT. The clonotype comes from a female donor with multiple sclerosis, enrolled in a pregnancy study. The input for sequencing was CD4+ T cells from peripheral blood mononuclear cells, taken in the first trimester of pregnancy. The chain recombines TRBV6-1 with TRBJ1-2; the match to TRBD1 covers 10 bases. The CDR3 DNA follows: TGTGCCAGCAGTAGGGGACAGGGGAACTATGGCTACACCTTC. Translating it yields CASSRGQGNYGYTF.